The 26 T cell receptor beta chains reported below all come from one sample, sequenced in a study of CD8+ T cells in alopecia areata. Treatment of the sample: oral pan-JAK inhibitor, 5-10 mg twice daily. After isolation, RNA underwent reverse transcription to generate cDNA as the sequencing template. Clones were sequenced by immunoSEQ multiplex PCR, and TCRdb holds only the in-frame ones, with some missing. The table has more than 200,000 clones, about 40% seen once. The material sequenced was CD4+ T cells sorted from blood, taken at approximately week 36, from a patient treated with tofacitinib. These receptors came from a human donor with alopecia areata.

The gene calls are TRBV30 and TRBJ2-3; perhaps D is TRBD1 or TRBD2 (6 bases each). Trimming stripped 5 bases from V and 10 bases from J, with 22 bases between. The CDR3 length is 14 residues. CDR1 is GTSNPN and CDR2 is SVGIG in the germline V gene (reference sequence). The CDR3, as DNA: TGTGCCTGGGCCCCCAGGGGACTGAGCCATGCGCAGTATTTT. This codes for CAWAPRGLSHAQYF. The full variable domain, with the rest looked up from reference TRBV30 and TRBJ2-3, is SQTIHQWPATLVQPVGSPLSLECTVEGTSNPNLYWYRQAAGRGLQLLFYSVGIGQISSEVPQNLSASRPQDRQFILSSKKLLLSDSGFYLCAWAPRGLSHAQYFGPGTRLTVL.

The chain is built from TRBV5-1 and TRBJ1-4, with 7 positions matching TRBD1. Unmatched junction bases numbered 3, after V lost 1 base and J lost 12 bases. This CDR3 contains 12 residues. CDR1 is SGHRS and CDR2 is YFSETQ in the germline V gene. The CDR3 DNA follows: TGCGCCAGCAGCTTGACAGGGGAAGAACTGTTTTTT. Translating gives CASSLTGEELFF.

As for this clone: Mismatch with germline at one junction end may stem from a read error. V and J are TRBV29-1 and TRBJ1-2; D call uncertain. Germline CDR1 reads SQVTM; CDR2 reads ANQGSEA. The CDR3 sequence is 11 residues long. CDR3 coding DNA: TGCACCGTTGGGTGGGACTATGGCTACACCTTC. It is translated as CTVGWDYGYTF.

This clone has just a few counts. V and J are TRBV30 and TRBJ1-1; D not certain. CDR1 and CDR2 (germline): GTSNPN, SVGIG (reference sequence). The CDR3 spans 13 residues. For the CDR3, the DNA is TGTGCTTGCGAACAGCTTATGAACACTGAAGCTTTCTTT. Translation: CACEQLMNTEAFF.

The V call is TRBV27, the J call TRBJ1-5; D remains unclear. The CDR3 loop spans 15 amino acids. Trimming pared 4 bases from V and 6 bases from J, leaving 16 bases between. Germline values: CDR1 MNHEY, CDR2 SMNVEV (reference sequence). The CDR3 loop reads CASSSPGPRGQPQHF. The DNA of the CDR3 is TGTGCCAGCAGTTCACCGGGCCCTCGGGGTCAGCCCCAGCATTTT.

This clone was counted between two and nine times. The chain has TRBV30 and TRBJ2-3; 7 positions agree with TRBD2. There are 15 residues in the CDR3. Germline assignment: CDR1 GTSNPN and CDR2 SVGIG (reference sequence). V lost 4 bases and J lost 1; bases outside the gene matches: 8. The CDR3 is CAWTLGGSRTDTQYF. CDR3 nucleotides: TGTGCCTGGACCCTGGGGGGGAGCCGCACAGATACGCAGTATTTT.

The genes are TRBV5-1 and TRBJ1-2; D remains unclear. This CDR3 has 14 amino acids. CDR1 SGHRS and CDR2 YFSETQ come from the germline V gene. V gave up 0 bases and J gave up 2 bases, with 8 bases separating them. Here the CDR3 reads CASSLESGNYGYTF. The CDR3 DNA reads TGCGCCAGCAGCTTGGAATCGGGGAACTATGGCTACACCTTC.

This clone was seen only a few times. V usage is TRBV19 and J usage is TRBJ2-4; 9 bases fit TRBD1. CDR1 is LNHDA, CDR2 SQIVND, per germline (reference sequence). The CDR3 is made up of 14 amino acids. V shed 5 bases, J shed 8 bases, and the junction held 7 bases outside the gene matches. The CDR3 is CASSVGQGVYIQYF. The CDR3 DNA sequence: TGTGCCAGTAGTGTGGGACAGGGCGTATACATTCAGTACTTC.

The chain uses TRBV15 and TRBJ1-6; D is unresolved. V was pared by 4 bases and J by 3 bases, with 7 bases between. Germline loops: CDR1 LNHNV, CDR2 YYDKDF (reference sequence). This CDR3 contains 14 residues. In DNA, the CDR3 is TGTGCCACCAGCAATACGAACTATAATTCACCCCTCCACTTT. Translation: CATSNTNYNSPLHF.

The chain is built from TRBV4-3 and TRBJ2-1; D is undetermined. The CDR3 length is 15 residues. V shed 0 bases and J shed 0 bases, with 6 bases lying between them. Germline CDR1 is LGHNA and CDR2 is YSLEER. The CDR3 nucleotides read TGCGCCAGCAGCCAAGACGTGGTCTCCTACAATGAGCAGTTCTTC. Amino acids: CASSQDVVSYNEQFF.

The V gene is TRBV10-3, the J gene TRBJ2-2, with 7 bases aligning to TRBD2. Trimming at V came to 6 bases and at J to 2 bases, leaving 12 bases not matched to a gene. The CDR3 has 17 residues. From germline, CDR1 is ENHRY and CDR2 SYGVKD. Here the CDR3 DNA reads TGTGCCATCAGGGAACCATCGGGACTACCCAACACCGGGGAGCTGTTTTTT. The encoded protein is CAIREPSGLPNTGELFF.

In its sample, this clone was seen many times. The rearrangement joins TRBV27 to TRBJ1-2, with D possibly TRBD1 on 5 matching bases. The V end lost 9 bases, the J end lost 3 bases, and 23 bases lay between the germline ends. Germline lookup yields CDR1 MNHEY and CDR2 SMNVEV (reference sequence). There are 16 residues in the CDR3. The CDR3 DNA sequence: TGTGCCAGTTTTGGCAGACAGCCACCTGGAGACTATGGCTACACCTTC. Residues: CASFGRQPPGDYGYTF.

The gene calls are TRBV2 and TRBJ2-7, with a tentative D call TRBD2 (6 bases). Germline CDR1 is SNHLY and CDR2 is FYNNEI. With 6 bases removed from V and 6 bases from J, the gap between germline ends came to 18 bases. The CDR3 has 14 amino acids. CDR3: CASREGSGASEQYF. The CDR3 DNA reads as TGTGCCAGCAGGGAGGGGTCGGGAGCGAGCGAGCAGTACTTC.

The CDR3 coding sequence is TGCAGCGTTCAACAGGGAGACTATGGCTACACCTTC. Its protein is CSVQQGDYGYTF. The chain is built from TRBV29-1 and TRBJ1-2; tentatively, D is TRBD1 (6 bases). The CDR3 loop spans 12 amino acids. V lost 5 bases and J 3 bases, leaving 10 bases between the germline ends. Germline loops: CDR1 SQVTM, CDR2 ANQGSEA.

This clone has more than one count but fewer than ten. V usage is TRBV15 and J usage is TRBJ2-7; no clear D. There are 11 residues in the CDR3. Germline V gene lookup returns CDR1 LNHNV and CDR2 YYDKDF (reference sequence). The V gene lost 5 bases and the J gene lost 4 bases, with 6 bases spanning the gap. CDR3 loop: CATSGRYEQYF. The CDR3 DNA reads TGTGCCACCAGCGGACGGTACGAGCAGTACTTC.

The chain joins TRBV30 to TRBJ2-1; TRBD2 is a possible D gene (6 bases). The germline V and J ends were trimmed by 3 bases and 4 bases, with 13 bases remaining between them. In germline, CDR1 is GTSNPN, CDR2 SVGIG (reference sequence). This CDR3 comprises 14 residues. The CDR3 loop is CAWRPPGSYNEQFF. In nucleotides, the CDR3 is TGTGCCTGGAGACCACCCGGGAGTTACAATGAGCAGTTCTTC.

V and J are TRBV29-1 and TRBJ2-3; possibly TRBD2 for D (7 bases). The CDR3 extends over 15 amino acids. The germline V gene encodes CDR1 SQVTM and CDR2 ANQGSEA. Trimming removed 6 bases at V and 0 bases at J, with 16 bases between. As DNA, the CDR3 is TGCAGCGTACAAGGGGGTAGCGGGAGCACAGATACGCAGTATTTT. Protein product: CSVQGGSGSTDTQYF.

This clone was detected only a few times. V gene TRBV7-2 combines with J gene TRBJ2-1; D may be TRBD2 (5 bases). This CDR3 is 15 amino acids long. With 6 bases removed from V and 6 bases from J, the gap between germline ends came to 18 bases. CDR1 is SGHTA and CDR2 is FQGNSA in the germline V gene. This chain's CDR3 is CASSDARAQPNEQFF. The CDR3 nucleotides are TGTGCCAGCAGTGACGCGAGGGCCCAACCCAATGAGCAGTTCTTC.

The V call is TRBV30, the J call TRBJ2-3; TRBD2 matches 9 bases. The CDR3 extends over 17 amino acids. V dropped 0 bases and J dropped 2; count of bases not matched to a gene: 9. Germline V gene data show CDR1 as GTSNPN and CDR2 as SVGIG (reference sequence). The CDR3 nucleotides are TGTGCCTGGAGTGTACGGTTTTCTAGCGGGGTCACAGATACGCAGTATTTT. This encodes CAWSVRFSSGVTDTQYF.

The chain combines TRBV5-4 with TRBJ1-1, with 7 bases aligning to TRBD1. After removal of 1 base from V and 8 bases from J, the junction contained 5 bases not matched to a gene. Germline-derived CDR1 and CDR2 are SGHNT and YYREEE (reference sequence). CDR3 length: 13 residues. CDR3 bases: TGTGCCAGCAGCTTGTCGACAGGGCGCGAAGCTTTCTTT. This encodes CASSLSTGREAFF.

The rearrangement joins TRBV7-3 to TRBJ2-3, with D unclear. Looked up from germline, CDR1 is SGHTA and CDR2 is FQGTGA. The CDR3 length is 13 residues. V was clipped by 4 bases and J by 3 bases, with 8 bases between them. Written as DNA, the CDR3 is TGTGCCAGCAGCTCCCGCCCTACAGATACGCAGTATTTT. Its translation is CASSSRPTDTQYF.

V gene TRBV10-2 combines with J gene TRBJ2-5; D is unresolved. Germline CDR1 and CDR2: WSHSY and SAAADI. The ends were cut back, 6 bases at V and 5 bases at J, with 10 bases in the middle. The CDR3 is 12 residues long. CDR3: CASSESVETQYF. CDR3 nucleotides: TGCGCCAGCAGCGAATCTGTCGAGACCCAGTACTTC.

The rearrangement uses TRBV29-1 and TRBJ2-1; D is unresolved. Trimming removed 4 bases at V and 2 bases at J, with 12 bases between. The CDR3 totals 14 residues. Germline loops: CDR1 SQVTM, CDR2 ANQGSEA. Here the CDR3 DNA reads TGCAGCGTTGGCGTGGCTAGTCCCTACAATGAGCAGTTCTTC. Its protein is CSVGVASPYNEQFF.

This chain connects TRBV11-2 to TRBJ2-5, with a tentative D call TRBD2 (5 bases). With 7 bases removed from V and 10 bases from J, the gap between germline ends came to 19 bases. Germline V lookup: CDR1 SGHAT, CDR2 FQNNGV. The CDR3 covers 13 residues. The CDR3 reads CASTAGPQRDQYF. In DNA form, the CDR3 reads TGTGCCAGCACCGCGGGTCCCCAAAGGGACCAGTACTTC.

This clone showed up just a few times. The sample contains more than one DNA sequence encoding this CDR3. The chain joins TRBV30 to TRBJ2-5; no definite D call. CDR3 length equals 11 residues. Germline values: CDR1 GTSNPN, CDR2 SVGIG (reference sequence). V dropped 3 bases and J dropped 4 bases, with 6 bases sitting between them. The CDR3 nucleotides are TGTGCCTGGAGGGCCCGAGAGACCCAGTACTTC. Amino acids: CAWRARETQYF.

This clone came up a few times. The CDR3 spells CASSFSGTGVFSYGYTF. The CDR3 coding sequence is TGTGCCAGCAGCTTTTCCGGGACAGGGGTATTTAGCTATGGCTACACCTTC. V gene TRBV7-2 combines with J gene TRBJ1-2; 10 bases line up with TRBD1. Germline lookup yields CDR1 SGHTA and CDR2 FQGNSA. J lost 4 bases, V lost 3 bases, and 11 bases had no gene match. This CDR3 is built from 17 residues.